One and the same sample provided the 30 T cell receptor beta chains below, sequenced in a study of beta chain features in type 1 diabetes. What was sequenced were expressed TCRB transcripts, since all of the isolated RNA had been reverse transcribed. Assay: immunoSEQ multiplex PCR; the TCRdb copy retains only in-frame clones and omits some. There are roughly 400,000 clones in the sample; about 14% occur only once, and 0.019% lies in the top ten. The sequencing input was naive CD4+ T cells from blood. The origin of the receptors is a woman under 30 in good health.

In this sample, this clone turned up a few times. V gene TRBV18 combines with J gene TRBJ1-1; 8 bases are shared with TRBD1. This CDR3 is built from 14 residues. V lost 2 bases to trimming and J lost 6 bases; unmatched junction nucleotides: 5. Per germline, CDR1 KGHSH and CDR2 LQKENI. The DNA of the CDR3 is TGTGCCAGCTCACCATCCAGGGGGCACTCTGAAGCTTTCTTT. Translation: CASSPSRGHSEAFF.

The V gene is TRBV7-2, the J gene TRBJ2-7, with no clear D. The CDR3 is 17 residues long. Trimming removed 3 bases at V and 1 base at J, with 19 bases between. CDR1 and CDR2 (germline): SGHTA, FQGNSA. CDR3 sequence (DNA): TGTGCCAGCAGCTTTATGGCGGTTCAAAGCCGATCCTACGAGCAGTACTTC. Residues: CASSFMAVQSRSYEQYF. The whole variable domain, remainder taken from reference TRBV7-2 and TRBJ2-7, is GAGVSQSPSNKVTEKGKDVELRCDPISGHTALYWYRQSLGQGLEFLIYFQGNSAPDKSGLPSDRFSAERTGGSVSTLTIQRTQQEDSAVYLCASSFMAVQSRSYEQYFGPGTRLTVT.

A few counts support this clone. J is TRBJ2-1 and V is TRBV5-6, with 10 positions matching TRBD2. Looked up from germline, CDR1 is SGHDT and CDR2 is YYEEEE. V was pared by 0 bases and J by 9 bases, with 6 bases of the junction left unmatched. There are 15 residues in the CDR3. In nucleotides, the CDR3 is TGTGCCAGCAGCTTGGCGCTAGCGGGAGTTAGTGAGCAGTTCTTC. Its protein product is CASSLALAGVSEQFF.

The rearrangement uses TRBV27 and TRBJ2-7; D call uncertain. This CDR3 has 14 amino acids. The V end was cut by 2 bases, the J end by 0 bases, with 8 bases between. Germline-derived CDR1 and CDR2 are MNHEY and SMNVEV (reference sequence). DNA of the CDR3: TGTGCCAGCAGTTTAGGAGCCTTCTCCTACGAGCAGTACTTC. Its translation is CASSLGAFSYEQYF.

This clone appeared a few times. This CDR3 is CASSAIDRELFF. CDR3 coding DNA: TGTGCCAGCAGCGCCATAGATAGAGAGCTGTTTTTT. V and J are TRBV7-7 and TRBJ2-2; D unresolved. Germline CDR1 SSHAT, CDR2 FNYEAQ (reference sequence). V was clipped by 5 bases and J by 11 bases, with 12 bases between them. The CDR3 extends over 12 amino acids.

This clone has just a few counts. The chain recombines TRBV27 with TRBJ2-7; weak D call: TRBD1 (6 bases). Germline values: CDR1 MNHEY, CDR2 SMNVEV (reference sequence). V lost 5 bases and J 0 bases, leaving 14 bases between the germline ends. CDR3 length: 15 residues. DNA of the CDR3: TGTGCCAGCAGTGGCCCGGACAGACCCTCCTACGAGCAGTACTTC. It yields the protein CASSGPDRPSYEQYF.

Points on this clone: A read error may produce the germline difference seen at one junction end. The rearrangement links TRBV29-1 to TRBJ1-1; TRBD1 matches at 7 bases. This CDR3 has 13 amino acids. Germline V CDR1 and CDR2: SQVTM, ANQGSEA. CDR3 DNA: TGCAGCGTCGAAGGGGGCGTCGGCACTGAAGCTTTCTTT. It encodes CSVEGGVGTEAFF.

This clone was seen a handful of times. The chain has TRBV5-4 and TRBJ1-5; D gene ambiguous. V was shortened by 0 bases and J by 3 bases, with 13 bases between the two germline ends. The CDR3 covers 16 residues. Germline assignment: CDR1 SGHNT and CDR2 YYREEE (reference sequence). CDR3 sequence (DNA): TGTGCCAGCAGCTTGGATGGAGGAGGGAACAATCAGCCCCAGCATTTT. As protein: CASSLDGGGNNQPQHF.

This clone has only a few counts. This chain links TRBV6-5 with TRBJ1-5; 9 positions match TRBD1. The CDR3 is 15 residues long. The V gene end was trimmed by 5 bases and the J gene end by 4 bases; junction bases not matched to a gene: 6. Germline CDR1 and CDR2: MNHEY and SVGAGI. The CDR3 sequence: CASSAGTGLNQPQHF. For the CDR3, the DNA is TGTGCCAGCAGTGCCGGGACAGGGCTAAATCAGCCCCAGCATTTT.

Only a few counts were recorded for this clone. The J gene is TRBJ2-3, the V gene TRBV19; D unresolved. This CDR3 region has 13 residues. CDR1 LNHDA and CDR2 SQIVND come from the germline V gene (reference sequence). Trimming removed 5 bases from V and 5 bases from J, with 11 bases in between. Written as DNA, the CDR3 is TGTGCCAGTAGTGACTCCCCCGGAGATACGCAGTATTTT. Translating it yields CASSDSPGDTQYF.

DNA of the CDR3: TGTGCCAGCAGCCTGGGGGGCTCTGGGGCCAACGTCCTGACTTTC. Its translation is CASSLGGSGANVLTF. The V call is TRBV14, the J call TRBJ2-6, with D maybe TRBD2 (6 bases). V was clipped by 4 bases and J by 0 bases, with 7 bases between them. The CDR3 spans 15 residues. Germline CDR1 is SGHDN and CDR2 is FVKESK.

This clone has more than one count but fewer than ten. The chain combines TRBV5-1 with TRBJ2-2; 12 bases align to TRBD1. The length of the CDR3 is 15 residues. The trim removed 4 bases at V and 7 bases at J, leaving 5 bases unmatched. Germline-derived CDR1 and CDR2 are SGHRS and YFSETQ. The CDR3 nucleotides read TGCGCCAGCAGCCCTGGGACAGGGGGCAACGGGGAGCTGTTTTTT. This codes for CASSPGTGGNGELFF.

This clone was observed a handful of times. This chain links TRBV23-1 with TRBJ2-7; possible D gene TRBD2, 5 bases. TRBV23-1 is an ORF, and what it does is uncertain. Trimming cost V 8 bases and J 3 bases, with 20 bases left between them. The CDR3 has 15 residues. In DNA form, the CDR3 reads TGCGCCAGCGGCAGATACCCGGACTTACACTACGAGCAGTACTTC. Translated: CASGRYPDLHYEQYF.

V is TRBV9 and J is TRBJ2-5; 9 bases fit TRBD2. Germline-derived CDR1 and CDR2 are SGDLS and YYNGEE. The CDR3 is 16 residues long. V dropped 0 bases and J dropped 0; count of bases not matched to a gene: 3. The CDR3: CASSVGLAANQETQYF. CDR3 nucleotide sequence: TGTGCCAGCAGCGTAGGACTAGCGGCGAACCAAGAGACCCAGTACTTC.

The chain recombines TRBV4-1 with TRBJ1-2, with D unclear. CDR1 is MGHRA, CDR2 YSYEKL, per germline. This CDR3 spans 16 amino acids. V was pared by 0 bases and J by 4 bases, with 15 bases between. The CDR3 protein is CASSQDGWSSFYGYTF. For the CDR3, the DNA is TGCGCCAGCAGCCAAGATGGCTGGTCTTCATTCTATGGCTACACCTTC.

The chain is built from TRBV14 and TRBJ2-1; D is possibly TRBD2 (7 bases). CDR3 size: 16 residues. V was pared by 6 bases and J by 9 bases, with 24 bases between. CDR1 is SGHDN, CDR2 FVKESK, per germline. Here the CDR3 DNA reads TGTGCCAGCAGTCTTGTCAGGGGACTACGAAGAAGTGAGCAGTTCTTC. It encodes CASSLVRGLRRSEQFF. Complete variable domain (other parts from reference TRBV14 and TRBJ2-1): EAGVTQFPSHSVIEKGQTVTLRCDPISGHDNLYWYRRVMGKEIKFLLHFVKESKQDESGMPNNRFLAERTGGTYSTLKVQPAELEDSGVYFCASSLVRGLRRSEQFFGPGTRLTVL.

This clone has only a few counts. This chain connects TRBV16 to TRBJ2-1; TRBD1 is a possible D gene (6 bases). Trimming took off 0 bases at V and 6 bases at J, with 12 bases between the two ends. This CDR3 contains 15 residues. Germline V gene sequence: CDR1 KGHSY, CDR2 FQNENV. The chain's CDR3 is CASSQSSNRANEQFF. The CDR3 region has the DNA TGTGCCAGCAGCCAATCTAGTAACAGGGCCAATGAGCAGTTCTTC.

This clone was found a few times. The junction departs from the called germline gene at one end, perhaps through a read error. V usage is TRBV28 and J usage is TRBJ2-5; maybe TRBD1 (5 bases). The CDR3 has 12 residues. The germline gives CDR1 MDHEN, CDR2 SYDVKM. The CDR3 spells CVSQGLGETQYF. DNA for the CDR3: TGTGTCAGCCAGGGTTTGGGGGAGACCCAGTACTTC. Based on the CDR3 plus reference TRBV28 and TRBJ2-5, the full variable domain is DVKVTQSSRYLVKRTGEKVFLECVQDMDHENMFWYRQDPGLGLRLIYFSYDVKMKEKGDIPEGYSVSREKKERFSLILESASTNQTSMYLCVSQGLGETQYFGPGTRLLVL.

The V and J genes are TRBV4-3 and TRBJ2-3, with 9 bases identical to TRBD1. After removal of 2 bases from V and 0 bases from J, the junction contained 6 bases not matched to a gene. CDR3 length equals 17 residues. From germline, CDR1 is LGHNA and CDR2 YSLEER. This CDR3 is CASSQRTGTGSTDTQYF. DNA of the CDR3: TGCGCCAGCAGCCAAAGAACCGGGACAGGGAGCACAGATACGCAGTATTTT.

This clone turned up a few times. The chain has TRBV2 and TRBJ2-7; TRBD1 agrees at 12 bases. The CDR3 length is 14 residues. The germline V gene encodes CDR1 SNHLY and CDR2 FYNNEI. The J segment lost 4 bases and the V segment lost 6 bases, leaving 4 bases of the junction unmatched. CDR3: CASSRGQGAYEQYF. Written as DNA, the CDR3 is TGTGCCAGCAGCAGGGGACAGGGGGCGTACGAGCAGTACTTC. Full variable domain (remainder filled in from reference TRBV2 and TRBJ2-7): EPEVTQTPSHQVTQMGQEVILRCVPISNHLYFYWYRQILGQKVEFLVSFYNNEISEKSEIFDDQFSVERPDGSNFTLKIRSTKLEDSAMYFCASSRGQGAYEQYFGPGTRLTVT.

This clone was counted only a few times. The J gene is TRBJ2-7, the V gene TRBV7-2; TRBD1 aligns across 8 bases. Trimming removed 6 bases from V and 0 bases from J; junction bases left unmatched: 10. The V gene's germline CDR1 is SGHTA and CDR2 FQGNSA. There are 16 residues in the CDR3. The DNA of the CDR3 is TGTGCCAGCAGTGGACGACCGGGACAGGACTCCTACGAGCAGTACTTC. Its translation is CASSGRPGQDSYEQYF.

V and J are TRBV4-3 and TRBJ1-3; 7 nucleotides align to TRBD1. The CDR3 length is 16 residues. The V gene's germline CDR1 is LGHNA and CDR2 YSLEER. Losses at the gene ends were 3 bases for V and 3 bases for J; bases not matched to a gene: 8. As DNA, the CDR3 is TGCGCCAGCAGCCAGGCCGACAGGGCGGGTGGAAACACCATATATTTT. This encodes CASSQADRAGGNTIYF.

The CDR3, as DNA: TGTGCCTGGAGACAATCGGGACAGGGACATGGCTACACCTTC. This encodes CAWRQSGQGHGYTF. The J gene is TRBJ1-2, the V gene TRBV30; TRBD1 matches at 9 bases. Trimming cost V 3 bases and J 6 bases; bases outside gene matches: 8. Germline values: CDR1 GTSNPN, CDR2 SVGIG (reference sequence). This CDR3 has 14 amino acids. Together with reference TRBV30 and TRBJ1-2, the CDR3 gives the full variable domain: SQTIHQWPATLVQPVGSPLSLECTVEGTSNPNLYWYRQAAGRGLQLLFYSVGIGQISSEVPQNLSASRPQDRQFILSSKKLLLSDSGFYLCAWRQSGQGHGYTFGSGTRLTVV.

The chain combines TRBV28 with TRBJ1-1, with D maybe TRBD1 (5 bases). Germline V gene data show CDR1 as MDHEN and CDR2 as SYDVKM. This CDR3 contains 14 residues. Trimming shortened V by 2 bases and J by 3 bases, and 10 bases separated the two germline ends. The CDR3 DNA reads TGTGCCAGCAGTTTACCCAGGGTTGACACTGAAGCTTTCTTT. Its protein product is CASSLPRVDTEAFF.

This clone was recorded a few times. The V gene is TRBV30, the J gene TRBJ2-4; 9 bases are shared with TRBD1. Germline CDR1 reads GTSNPN; CDR2 reads SVGIG (reference sequence). This CDR3 has 14 amino acids. With V trimmed by 2 bases and J by 9 bases, 8 bases remained unmatched. The CDR3 nucleotides are TGTGCCTGGAGTCCCCGGGACAGGGTGTTCATTCAGTACTTC. Translating gives CAWSPRDRVFIQYF.

This clone was seen only a few times. The chain joins TRBV28 to TRBJ2-3; D might be TRBD2 (5 bases). Trimming stripped 5 bases from V and 5 bases from J, with 14 bases between. This CDR3 has 14 amino acids. CDR1 is MDHEN and CDR2 is SYDVKM in the germline V gene. CDR3 nucleotides: TGTGCCAGCAGTGGGCCGCCCCGGGAAGATACGCAGTATTTT. It yields the protein CASSGPPREDTQYF. Full variable domain (outside the CDR3, taken from reference TRBV28 and TRBJ2-3): DVKVTQSSRYLVKRTGEKVFLECVQDMDHENMFWYRQDPGLGLRLIYFSYDVKMKEKGDIPEGYSVSREKKERFSLILESASTNQTSMYLCASSGPPREDTQYFGPGTRLTVL.

CDR3 sequence (DNA): TGTGCCAGCAGCTTCGGACTAGCGGGAGGGCCTGGGGAGCAGTACTTC. It yields the protein CASSFGLAGGPGEQYF. The chain employs TRBV5-4 and TRBJ2-7; TRBD2 matches at 15 bases. V shed 2 bases and J 7 bases; nucleotides not matched to a gene: 7. This CDR3 spans 16 amino acids. Germline V CDR1 and CDR2: SGHNT, YYREEE (reference sequence).

V and J are TRBV28 and TRBJ1-1; tentative D call: TRBD1 (5 bases). This CDR3 comprises 15 residues. V lost 7 bases and J lost 3, with 18 bases in between. CDR1 is MDHEN and CDR2 is SYDVKM in the germline V gene. CDR3 nucleotide sequence: TGTGCCAGCACCCACAACTCCCCGGGGGACACTGAAGCTTTCTTT. Its protein product is CASTHNSPGDTEAFF.

The genes are TRBV2 and TRBJ2-7; 8 bases match TRBD1. V shed 5 bases and J 2 bases; nucleotides not matched to a gene: 8. The germline V gene encodes CDR1 SNHLY and CDR2 FYNNEI. This CDR3 has 15 residues. CDR3 in amino acids: CASSKPGQEAYEQYF. CDR3 sequence (DNA): TGTGCCAGCAGTAAACCGGGACAGGAGGCCTACGAGCAGTACTTC. The whole variable domain, remainder taken from reference TRBV2 and TRBJ2-7, is EPEVTQTPSHQVTQMGQEVILRCVPISNHLYFYWYRQILGQKVEFLVSFYNNEISEKSEIFDDQFSVERPDGSNFTLKIRSTKLEDSAMYFCASSKPGQEAYEQYFGPGTRLTVT.

The chain joins TRBV28 to TRBJ2-4; D is uncertain. Germline assignment: CDR1 MDHEN and CDR2 SYDVKM. V was pared by 7 bases and J by 0 bases, with 7 bases between. The CDR3 is 13 residues long. The CDR3 region has the DNA TGTGCCAGCAACACAGTAGCCAAAAACATTCAGTACTTC. Its protein is CASNTVAKNIQYF.